This T cell receptor beta chain was captured by sequencing in a study of blood T cell repertoires in COVID-19. Study in general: The cDNA or gDNA used as material had been derived from T cells, B-cell-depleted T cells, or PBMCs.

Seattle researchers signed up patients amid active infection and tracked them longitudinally. The repertoire was sequenced with immunoSEQ multiplex PCR; TCRdb's copy has only in-frame clones and lacks some. In the table there are over 400,000 clones, roughly nine tenths of which are singletons. Material for sequencing was peripheral blood. The receptor's source is a woman between 50 and 59 years old with COVID-19, enrolled during active disease.

The CDR3 loop reads CASTTSGGPRVYNEQFF. The CDR3 region has the DNA TGTGCCAGTACGACTAGCGGGGGGCCTCGGGTCTACAATGAGCAGTTCTTC. V usage is TRBV19 and J usage is TRBJ2-1; 13 nucleotides match TRBD2. This CDR3 is built from 17 residues. Germline V gene lookup returns CDR1 LNHDA and CDR2 SQIVND (reference sequence). Trimming removed 7 bases from V and 3 bases from J; junction bases left unmatched: 9.